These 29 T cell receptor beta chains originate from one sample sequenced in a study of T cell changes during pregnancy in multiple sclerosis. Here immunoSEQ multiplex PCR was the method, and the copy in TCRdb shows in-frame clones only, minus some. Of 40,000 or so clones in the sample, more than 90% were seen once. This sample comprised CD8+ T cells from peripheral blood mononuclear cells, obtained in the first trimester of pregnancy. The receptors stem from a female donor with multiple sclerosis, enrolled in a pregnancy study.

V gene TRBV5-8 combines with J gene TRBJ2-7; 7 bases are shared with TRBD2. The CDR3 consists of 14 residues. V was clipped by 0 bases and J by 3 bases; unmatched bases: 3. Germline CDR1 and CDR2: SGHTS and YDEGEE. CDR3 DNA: TGTGCCAGCAGCTTGGTGTCTAGCGGCTACGAGCAGTACTTC. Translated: CASSLVSSGYEQYF.

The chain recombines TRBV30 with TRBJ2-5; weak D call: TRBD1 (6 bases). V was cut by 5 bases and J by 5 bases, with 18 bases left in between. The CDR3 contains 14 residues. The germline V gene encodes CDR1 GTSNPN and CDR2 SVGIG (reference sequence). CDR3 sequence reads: CAWLPRQDWETQYF. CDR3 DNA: TGTGCCTGGCTTCCTCGACAGGATTGGGAGACCCAGTACTTC. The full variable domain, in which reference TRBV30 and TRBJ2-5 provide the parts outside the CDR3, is SQTIHQWPATLVQPVGSPLSLECTVEGTSNPNLYWYRQAAGRGLQLLFYSVGIGQISSEVPQNLSASRPQDRQFILSSKKLLLSDSGFYLCAWLPRQDWETQYFGPGTRLLVL.

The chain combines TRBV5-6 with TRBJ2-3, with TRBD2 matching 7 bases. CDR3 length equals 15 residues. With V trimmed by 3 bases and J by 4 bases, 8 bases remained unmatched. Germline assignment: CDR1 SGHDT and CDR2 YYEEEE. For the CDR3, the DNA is TGTGCCAGCAGCTGGGAGGGGATTGAGGCAGATACGCAGTATTTT. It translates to CASSWEGIEADTQYF. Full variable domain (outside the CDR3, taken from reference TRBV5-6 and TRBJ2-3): DAGVTQSPTHLIKTRGQQVTLRCSPKSGHDTVSWYQQALGQGPQFIFQYYEEEERQRGNFPDRFSGHQFPNYSSELNVNALLLGDSALYLCASSWEGIEADTQYFGPGTRLTVL.

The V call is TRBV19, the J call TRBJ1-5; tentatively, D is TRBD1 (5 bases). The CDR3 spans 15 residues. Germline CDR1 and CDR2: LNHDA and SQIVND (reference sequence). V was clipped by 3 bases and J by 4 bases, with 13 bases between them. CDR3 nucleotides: TGTGCCAGTAGTATGGGCGAAGGGGTGAATCAGCCCCAGCATTTT. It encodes CASSMGEGVNQPQHF.

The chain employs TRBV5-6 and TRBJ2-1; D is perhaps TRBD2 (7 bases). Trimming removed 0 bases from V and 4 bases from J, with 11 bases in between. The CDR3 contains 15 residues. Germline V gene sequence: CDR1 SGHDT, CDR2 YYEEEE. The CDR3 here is CASSLDGGPYNEQFF. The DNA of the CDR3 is TGTGCCAGCAGCTTGGACGGGGGGCCTTACAATGAGCAGTTCTTC.

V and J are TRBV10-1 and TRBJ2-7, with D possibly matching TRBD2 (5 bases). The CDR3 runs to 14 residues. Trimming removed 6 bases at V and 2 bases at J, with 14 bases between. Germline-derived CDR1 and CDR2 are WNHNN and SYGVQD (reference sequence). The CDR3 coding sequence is TGCGCCAGCAGCAACGGACTCCCGCCCTACGAGCAGTACTTC. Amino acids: CASSNGLPPYEQYF.

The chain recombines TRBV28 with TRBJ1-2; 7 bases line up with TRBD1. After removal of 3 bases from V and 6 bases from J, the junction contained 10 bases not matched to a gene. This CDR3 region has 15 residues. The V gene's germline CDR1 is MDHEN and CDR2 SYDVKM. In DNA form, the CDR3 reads TGTGCCAGCAGTTTTCCTACAGGGGCCGATAATGGCTACACCTTC. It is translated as CASSFPTGADNGYTF.

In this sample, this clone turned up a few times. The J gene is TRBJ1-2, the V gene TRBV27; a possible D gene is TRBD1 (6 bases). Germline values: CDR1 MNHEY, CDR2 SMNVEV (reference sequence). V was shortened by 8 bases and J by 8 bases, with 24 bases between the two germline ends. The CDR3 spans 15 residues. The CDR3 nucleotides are TGTGCCAGCGGAATAAATTTGGGGCAGGGGAACGGCTACACCTTC. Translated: CASGINLGQGNGYTF.

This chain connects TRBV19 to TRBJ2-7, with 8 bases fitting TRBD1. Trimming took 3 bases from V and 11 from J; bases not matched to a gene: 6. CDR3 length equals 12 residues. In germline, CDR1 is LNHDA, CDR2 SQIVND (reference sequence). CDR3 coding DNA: TGTGCCAGTAGTATCGGGACAGGCAGTAAGTACTTC. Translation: CASSIGTGSKYF.

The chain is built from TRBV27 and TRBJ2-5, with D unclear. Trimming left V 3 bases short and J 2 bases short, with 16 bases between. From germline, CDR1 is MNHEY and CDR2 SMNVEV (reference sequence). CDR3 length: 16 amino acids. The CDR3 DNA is TGTGCCAGCAGTTTGAGCTTCGGGTCAGAGCAAGAGACCCAGTACTTC. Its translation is CASSLSFGSEQETQYF.

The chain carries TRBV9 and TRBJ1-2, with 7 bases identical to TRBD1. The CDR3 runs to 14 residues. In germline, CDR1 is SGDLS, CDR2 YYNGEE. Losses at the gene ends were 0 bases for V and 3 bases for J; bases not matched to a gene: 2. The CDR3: CASSVGQGDYGYTF. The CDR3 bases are TGTGCCAGCAGCGTAGGCCAGGGGGACTATGGCTACACCTTC.

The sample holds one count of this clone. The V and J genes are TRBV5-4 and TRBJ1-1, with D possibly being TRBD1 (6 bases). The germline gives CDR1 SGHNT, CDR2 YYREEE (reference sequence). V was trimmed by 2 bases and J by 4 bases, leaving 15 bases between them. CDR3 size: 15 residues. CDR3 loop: CASSLSDSTITEAFF. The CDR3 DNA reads TGTGCCAGCAGCTTATCGGACAGTACGATCACTGAAGCTTTCTTT.

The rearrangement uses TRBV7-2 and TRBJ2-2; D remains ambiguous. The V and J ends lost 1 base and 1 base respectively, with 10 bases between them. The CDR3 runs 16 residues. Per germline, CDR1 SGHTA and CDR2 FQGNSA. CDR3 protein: CASSLDGSMNTGELFF. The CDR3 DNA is TGTGCCAGCAGCTTAGACGGTTCTATGAACACCGGGGAGCTGTTTTTT.

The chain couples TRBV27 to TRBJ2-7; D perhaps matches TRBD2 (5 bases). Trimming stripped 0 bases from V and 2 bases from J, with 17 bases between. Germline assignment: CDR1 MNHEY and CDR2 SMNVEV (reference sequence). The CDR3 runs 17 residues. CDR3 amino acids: CASSLSTMYEGPYEQYF. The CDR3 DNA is TGTGCCAGCAGTTTATCGACGATGTATGAGGGCCCCTACGAGCAGTACTTC.

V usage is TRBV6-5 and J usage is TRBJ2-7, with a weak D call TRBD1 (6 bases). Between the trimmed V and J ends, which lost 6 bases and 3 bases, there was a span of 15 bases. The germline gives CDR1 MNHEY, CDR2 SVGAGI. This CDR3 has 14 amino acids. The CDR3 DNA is TGTGCCAGCAGACCCGGACAGCAGCTCTACGAGCAGTACTTC. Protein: CASRPGQQLYEQYF.

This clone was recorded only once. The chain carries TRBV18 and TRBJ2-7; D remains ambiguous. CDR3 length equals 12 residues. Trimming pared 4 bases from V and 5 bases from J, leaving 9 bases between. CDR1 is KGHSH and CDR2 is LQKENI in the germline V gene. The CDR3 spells CASSRETDEQYF. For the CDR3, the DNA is TGTGCCAGCTCACGCGAAACTGACGAGCAGTACTTC. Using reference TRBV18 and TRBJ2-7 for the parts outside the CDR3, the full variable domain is NAGVMQNPRHLVRRRGQEARLRCSPMKGHSHVYWYRQLPEEGLKFMVYLQKENIIDESGMPKERFSAEFPKEGPSILRIQQVVRGDSAAYFCASSRETDEQYFGPGTRLTVT.

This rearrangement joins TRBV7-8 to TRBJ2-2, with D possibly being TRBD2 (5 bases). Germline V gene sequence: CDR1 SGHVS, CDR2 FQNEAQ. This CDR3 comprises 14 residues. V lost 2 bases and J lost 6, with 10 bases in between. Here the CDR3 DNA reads TGTGCCAGCAGCTTATACGGGAAACCCGGGGAGCTGTTTTTT. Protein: CASSLYGKPGELFF.

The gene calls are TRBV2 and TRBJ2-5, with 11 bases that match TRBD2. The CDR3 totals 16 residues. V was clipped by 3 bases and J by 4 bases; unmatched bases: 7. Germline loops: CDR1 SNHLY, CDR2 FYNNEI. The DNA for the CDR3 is TGTGCCAGCAGTGATCCTAGCGGGGGGAGGGGAGAGACCCAGTACTTC. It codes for CASSDPSGGRGETQYF.

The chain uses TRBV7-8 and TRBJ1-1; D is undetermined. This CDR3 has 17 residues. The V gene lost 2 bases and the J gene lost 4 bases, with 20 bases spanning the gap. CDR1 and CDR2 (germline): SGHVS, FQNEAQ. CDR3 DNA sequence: TGTGCCAGCAGCTTATATTGGACCCCAGGAGGTATCACTGAAGCTTTCTTT. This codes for CASSLYWTPGGITEAFF.

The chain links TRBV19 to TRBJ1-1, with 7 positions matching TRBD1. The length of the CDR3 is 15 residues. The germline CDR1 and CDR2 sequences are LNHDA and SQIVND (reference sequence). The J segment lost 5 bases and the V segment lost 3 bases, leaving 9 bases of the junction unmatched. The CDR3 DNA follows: TGTGCCAGTAGTATTTTAGGGGGCGCCTGGACTGAAGCTTTCTTT. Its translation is CASSILGGAWTEAFF.

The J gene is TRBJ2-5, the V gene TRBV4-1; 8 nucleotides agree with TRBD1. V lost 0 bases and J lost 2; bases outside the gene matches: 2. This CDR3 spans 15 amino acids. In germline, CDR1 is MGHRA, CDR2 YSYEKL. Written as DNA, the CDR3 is TGCGCCAGCAGCCAAGAGGACAGGGAACAAGAGACCCAGTACTTC. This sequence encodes CASSQEDREQETQYF.

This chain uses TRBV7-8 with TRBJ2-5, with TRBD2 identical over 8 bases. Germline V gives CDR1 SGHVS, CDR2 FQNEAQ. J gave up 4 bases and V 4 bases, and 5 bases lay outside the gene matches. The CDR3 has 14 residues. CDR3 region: CASSWAGGGETQYF. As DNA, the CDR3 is TGTGCCAGCAGCTGGGCGGGGGGAGGAGAGACCCAGTACTTC.

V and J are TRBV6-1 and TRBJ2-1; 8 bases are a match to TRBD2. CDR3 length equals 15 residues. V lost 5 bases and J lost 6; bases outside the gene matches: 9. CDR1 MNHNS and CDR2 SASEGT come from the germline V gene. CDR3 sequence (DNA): TGTGCCAGCAGTCAGTCGGGACTAGGGGTCAATGAGCAGTTCTTC. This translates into CASSQSGLGVNEQFF.

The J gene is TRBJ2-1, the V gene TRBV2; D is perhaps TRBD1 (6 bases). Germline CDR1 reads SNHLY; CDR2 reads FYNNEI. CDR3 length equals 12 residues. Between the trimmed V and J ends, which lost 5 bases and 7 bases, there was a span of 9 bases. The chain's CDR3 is CASSYTGNEQFF. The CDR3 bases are TGTGCCAGCAGTTATACAGGGAATGAGCAGTTCTTC.

CDR3 loop: CASRDRVAPQHF. CDR3 in DNA: TGTGCCAGCCGGGACAGGGTAGCGCCCCAGCATTTT. This chain uses TRBV2 with TRBJ1-5; TRBD1 aligns across 9 bases. Germline values: CDR1 SNHLY, CDR2 FYNNEI. V dropped 8 bases and J dropped 9; count of bases not matched to a gene: 5. The CDR3 consists of 12 residues.

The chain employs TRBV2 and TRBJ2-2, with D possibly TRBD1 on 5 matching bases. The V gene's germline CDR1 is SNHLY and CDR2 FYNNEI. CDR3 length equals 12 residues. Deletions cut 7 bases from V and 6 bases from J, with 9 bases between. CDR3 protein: CASMGHAGELFF. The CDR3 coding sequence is TGTGCCAGCATGGGGCATGCCGGGGAGCTGTTTTTT.

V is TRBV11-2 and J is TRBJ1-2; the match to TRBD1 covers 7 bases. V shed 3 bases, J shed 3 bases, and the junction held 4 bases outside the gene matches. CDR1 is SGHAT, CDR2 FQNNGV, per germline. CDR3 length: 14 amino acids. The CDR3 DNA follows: TGTGCCAGCAGCTTCGGCAGGGGGGACTATGGCTACACCTTC. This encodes CASSFGRGDYGYTF.

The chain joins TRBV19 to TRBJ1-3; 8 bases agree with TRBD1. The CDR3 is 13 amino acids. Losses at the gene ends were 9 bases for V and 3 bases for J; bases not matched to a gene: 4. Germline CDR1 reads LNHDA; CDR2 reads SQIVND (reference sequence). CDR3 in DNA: TGTGCCAGCATCGGACAGGGTGGAAACACCATATATTTT. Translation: CASIGQGGNTIYF.

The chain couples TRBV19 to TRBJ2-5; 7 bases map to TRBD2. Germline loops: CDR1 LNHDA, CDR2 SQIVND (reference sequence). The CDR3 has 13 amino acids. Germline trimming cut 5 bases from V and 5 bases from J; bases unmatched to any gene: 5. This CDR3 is CASSWDYEETQYF. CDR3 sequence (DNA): TGTGCCAGTAGTTGGGACTACGAGGAGACCCAGTACTTC.